This T cell receptor beta chain was sequenced for a study of regulatory T cells in long-lasting Graves disease (dated by TCRdb to the early 2020s). General notes on the study: Antithyroid drugs had been taken for less than 3 months by newly diagnosed Graves' disease patients. This study used TCR sequencing and RNA sequencing of peripheral blood to compare persistent Graves' disease patients against newly diagnosed Graves' disease patients. The study was registered as a clinical trial and conducted in China. A total of roughly 35 samples underwent TCR sequencing: around 13 from persistent and roughly 20 from newly diagnosed Graves' disease patients.

The library came from multiplex PCR. Sequencing took place on an Illumina HiSeq 4000. iRepertoire HTBI primers and Arm-PCR amplification of CDR3 regions were used to construct TCR beta libraries. Before sequencing, the PCR products went through gel purification. As for how the authors treated the data: A total of roughly 58 TRBV and under 15 TRBJ segments were identified across samples and were used for gene usage analysis of CDR3 amino acid clonotypes. COPE and FqMerger were used to merge filtered high-quality paired reads into contigs. BLAST was used to align contigs to IMGT TRBV, TRBD and TRBJ reference genes, and CDR3 was defined according to IMGT. Clonotypes above 0.1% frequency were classified as highly expanded clones. Shannon entropy was used to measure repertoire diversity, and the Gini coefficient was used to measure V-J evenness. A clonotype was considered public if more than one individual shared it. The public sequencing data were trimmed at Q25 with fastp and processed into clonotypes with MiXCR by TCRdb, which kept only in-frame beta chains. Rows are combined by CDR3 protein, so each entry shows the most common genes and DNA. These V and J calls derive from TCRdb rather than the authors' analysis. This sample lists more than 400,000 distinct CDR3 sequences; 16% were detected once. The top ten hold 9.5% to 12% of the sample.

The V and J ends are trimmed by 7 bases and 11 bases, leaving 20 bases between them. CDR1 KGHDR and CDR2 SFDVKD were looked up in the germline V gene. Counted from cysteine to phenylalanine, this CDR3 has 14 amino acids. Only the CDR3 DNA stays, 42 bases, in frame from base 1. The sample holds a few counts of this clonotype. This clone's antigen is unknown. The record has no base qualities; no much larger clone is one base away. The time point label corresponds to: newly diagnosed GD, antithyroid drugs for less than 3 months. For both TCR sequencing and RNA sequencing, RNA was extracted from PBMCs in TRIzol. The diagnosis of Graves' disease followed American Thyroid Association guidelines. Patients were recruited from an endocrinology department in Xi'an, China. Each patient gave about 10 milliliters of peripheral blood, collected in an EDTA anticoagulant tube. PBMCs were isolated by Ficoll Paque Plus density gradient separation without further T cell sorting. An Agilent 2100 Bioanalyzer and agarose gel were used to assess RNA quality, and a NanoDrop 2000 was used to measure RNA concentration.

Broad study findings and their caveats: Persistent Graves' disease patients showed lower TCR Shannon entropy and fewer highly expanded clones than newly diagnosed patients, suggesting clonal expansion. Peripheral blood alone was examined, since thyroid tissue, which constituted the primary lesion, could not be accessed. Only the TCR beta chain was sequenced and analyzed. Preferential use of TRBV28, TRBJ1-2 and TRBJ2-5 was observed in persistent disease, whereas TRBV20-1 and TRBJ2-1 were favored in newly diagnosed disease. More public clonotypes were shared among persistent patients (2,741) than among newly diagnosed patients (966). The authors noted that the small sample size was a limitation that may lower accuracy.

These same records also appear under a second study, on T cells in Graves' hyperthyroidism and ophthalmopathy. Per the second study: A patient counted as having stable Graves' hyperthyroidism if no progression to ophthalmopathy occurred over 18 months of follow-up. The hyperthyroidism patients were between 18 and 65 years old and newly diagnosed, with a disease duration of less than 2 months. Exclusion was applied to patients with uncontrolled infections, other autoimmune diseases, pregnancy or lactation. Clinical symptoms, serum thyroxine and TRAb, thyroid ultrasound, and orbital computed tomography formed the basis for the diagnoses. The first round of RT-PCR for the TCR CDR3 was performed with the HTBI primer set and the Qiagen OneStep RT-PCR kit. Most expanded thyroid clonotypes (frequency above 0.001) were also found in blood, which suggests that blood repertoires may mirror thyroid immune responses. Ophthalmopathy was separated from stable hyperthyroidism by a 13 V-J signature model, with approximately 89% sensitivity and 81% to 82% specificity obtained in cross-validation and 80%/75% obtained in testing. In validation, the model predicted progression to ophthalmopathy a median of 6.5 months before onset, with approximately 68% sensitivity and roughly 72% specificity. A discovery cohort of approximately 97 patients, 43 with Graves' ophthalmopathy and 57 with stable Graves' hyperthyroidism, was used to find distinguishing TCR V-J signatures. Prospective prediction of ophthalmopathy was tested in an independent validation cohort consisting of 18 to 20 hyperthyroidism patients and some 15 patients who later progressed to ophthalmopathy. The roughly 90 discovery patients were divided at random into training and test sets in a 7:3 ratio. The study also compared thyroid tissue and blood T-cell repertoires from roughly 6 Graves' hyperthyroidism patients. Once sampling was done, hyperthyroidism patients were given methimazole at a starting dose of 30 mg daily, whereas ophthalmopathy patients were given high-dose intravenous methylprednisolone. Libraries were constructed in a second round of multiplex PCR, after which size selection and purification were performed. Paired-end sequencing of the libraries was performed with 100 bp reads on an Illumina HiSeq2000. SOAPnuke was used to process the raw data, throwing out any read that contained adapters or uncalled bases, had a mean Phred below 15, or lacked an exact constant-primer or identifier match. COPE v1.2.5 was used to merge high-quality paired reads, and clonotypes were defined as unique nucleotide sequences. MiTCR v1.1 was used to align the clonotypes against IMGT TRBV, TRBD and TRBJ reference segments. The analysis included only V-J combinations with a frequency above 0.0001, which together covered roughly 99% of the repertoires. The TCS score was defined as F50 (clonal expansion) divided by E x V (chaos), with BLOSUM62-based TCRdist calculated between CDR3 peptides within each V-J. Welch's t-statistics and random forest reduced fewer than 600 V-J features to about 12, which were used in a naive Bayes classifier (R e1071). No statistical method was used to set the sample size in advance, and investigators knew the group allocation. The paper describes TCR Vbeta CDR3 sequencing of more than 120 peripheral blood samples, made up of 43 ophthalmopathy patients, over 70 hyperthyroidism patients and 17 progressor patients.

The source of this sequence is a woman aged 25-40 years with Graves disease. Donor details come from another sample of the same person, matched by shared clones. The sequence is built from TRBV24-1 and TRBJ1-5, with the D gene uncertain. The material was peripheral blood mononuclear cells (PBMCs), obtained at new diagnosis, from a patient treated with antithyroid drugs. The DNA is TGTGCCACCAGCGAGACGGGCGGTTTAGGAACCCAGCATTTT. Translated, it reads CATSETGGLGTQHF.